Each of the 11 T cell receptor beta chains below was sequenced from the same sample in a study of Ad26.COV2.S vaccination and SARS-CoV-2 variants (dated by TCRdb to about 2021). Taken with the paper, the label for treatment or condition translates to: 15 to 20 received Ad26.COV2.S at low or high dose, single or two shots; five or six received placebo; per-sample allocation not given. For vaccine and placebo recipients, repertoires were sequenced using samples collected on day 63 after the first injection. Libraries were built with the immunoSEQ multiplex PCR assay. TCRdb carries this immuneACCESS record with in-frame sequences only. Its versions omit some clonotypes, under half of them owing to an unresolved V gene in the studies checked, with the rest unexplained. The sample yields roughly 350,000 clones; 80% to 90% were counted once. The ten largest clones capture around 5% of the sample. The sample consisted of peripheral blood, taken in a trial of Ad26.COV2.S vaccine versus placebo. The receptors were gathered from a person between 18 and 65 years old who received the Ad26.COV2.S COVID-19 vaccine or a placebo.

The genes are TRBV6-2 or TRBV6-3 and TRBJ1-1; D gene uncertain. This CDR3 comprises 15 residues. Trimming took off 4 bases at V and 1 base at J, with 13 bases between the two ends. The germline V gene encodes CDR1 MNHEY and CDR2 SVGEGT. The CDR3 DNA reads as TGTGCCAGCAGTTCGGGAGCAGGCCGGAACACTGAAGCTTTCTTT. Translated, it gives CASSSGAGRNTEAFF.

V gene TRBV29-1 combines with J gene TRBJ2-1; 9 nucleotides line up with TRBD2. Germline V gene lookup returns CDR1 SQVTM and CDR2 ANQGSEA. V was pared by 7 bases and J by 7 bases, with 5 bases of the junction left unmatched. CDR3 length: 12 residues. The CDR3 DNA reads as TGCAGCGCCCTACTAGCGGGTAATGAGCAGTTCTTC. Residues: CSALLAGNEQFF.

The chain couples TRBV6-2 or TRBV6-3 to TRBJ1-1, with 8 bases lining up with TRBD1. The ends lost 5 bases at V and 0 bases at J; junction bases unmatched: 2. CDR3 length: 14 amino acids. The germline V gene has CDR1 MNHEY and CDR2 SVGEGT. CDR3 region: CASSDRGLNTEAFF. In nucleotides, the CDR3 is TGTGCCAGCAGTGACAGGGGCTTGAACACTGAAGCTTTCTTT.

This chain links TRBV7-2 with TRBJ1-2; tentatively, D is TRBD1 (6 bases). Germline V lookup: CDR1 SGHTA, CDR2 FQGNSA. There are 16 residues in the CDR3. The germline V and J ends were trimmed by 5 bases and 0 bases, with 16 bases remaining between them. The CDR3 DNA is TGTGCCAGCAGCATAGACCGACAGGCTTCTAACTATGGCTACACCTTC. Amino acid sequence: CASSIDRQASNYGYTF. Supplemented by reference TRBV7-2 and TRBJ1-2, the full variable domain reads GAGVSQSPSNKVTEKGKDVELRCDPISGHTALYWYRQSLGQGLEFLIYFQGNSAPDKSGLPSDRFSAERTGGSVSTLTIQRTQQEDSAVYLCASSIDRQASNYGYTFGSGTRLTVV.

V usage is TRBV5-4 and J usage is TRBJ2-7, with 9 bases identical to TRBD1. The V and J ends lost 4 bases and 2 bases, in that order; junction bases with no gene match: 4. The CDR3 covers 14 residues. Germline V lookup: CDR1 SGHNT, CDR2 YYREEE (reference sequence). The CDR3 DNA is TGTGCCAGCAGCCAGGGACAGGGTCCCTACGAGCAGTACTTC. This codes for CASSQGQGPYEQYF. Combining the CDR3 with reference TRBV5-4 and TRBJ2-7 gives the whole variable domain ETGVTQSPTHLIKTRGQQVTLRCSSQSGHNTVSWYQQALGQGPQFIFQYYREEENGRGNFPPRFSGLQFPNYSSELNVNALELDDSALYLCASSQGQGPYEQYFGPGTRLTVT.

CDR3 coding DNA: TGTGCCAGCAGCCATCACACGAAACCGGGACAGGGTACTGAGCAGTTCTTC. This codes for CASSHHTKPGQGTEQFF. The rearrangement uses TRBV3-1 (or the pseudogene TRBV3-2) and TRBJ2-1; 9 nucleotides agree with TRBD1. The CDR3 sequence is 17 residues long. V lost 3 bases, J lost 9 bases, and 15 bases stayed unmatched. Germline V lookup: CDR1 LGHDT, CDR2 YNNKEL (reference sequence).

The chain uses TRBV3-1 (or the pseudogene TRBV3-2) and TRBJ1-5; no clear D. Trimming left V 0 bases short and J 1 base short, with 7 bases between. Germline CDR1 LGHDT, CDR2 YNNKEL (reference sequence). The length of the CDR3 is 15 residues. The CDR3: CASSQDNGSNQPQHF. CDR3 bases: TGTGCCAGCAGCCAAGATAACGGGAGCAATCAGCCCCAGCATTTT.

The V gene is TRBV5-4, the J gene TRBJ1-2, with D possibly being TRBD1 (5 bases). This CDR3 comprises 13 residues. CDR1 and CDR2 from the germline V gene are SGHNT and YYREEE (reference sequence). Trimming removed 1 base from V and 8 bases from J, with 12 bases in between. The CDR3 here is CASSLSGAEGYTF. CDR3 DNA: TGTGCCAGCAGCTTGTCTGGGGCGGAGGGCTACACCTTC. Based on the CDR3 plus reference TRBV5-4 and TRBJ1-2, the full variable domain is ETGVTQSPTHLIKTRGQQVTLRCSSQSGHNTVSWYQQALGQGPQFIFQYYREEENGRGNFPPRFSGLQFPNYSSELNVNALELDDSALYLCASSLSGAEGYTFGSGTRLTVV.

The V gene is TRBV28, the J gene TRBJ1-2; D gene uncertain. CDR3 length: 14 amino acids. Trimming took 6 bases from V and 6 from J, leaving 17 bases between them. Germline V gene data show CDR1 as MDHEN and CDR2 as SYDVKM. The CDR3 DNA follows: TGTGCCAGCAGGGTGACTTCGAGACGTGATGGCTACACCTTC. Residues: CASRVTSRRDGYTF.

The chain uses TRBV11-2 and TRBJ2-1; 7 positions agree with TRBD1. Germline CDR1 is SGHAT and CDR2 is FQNNGV. The junction had 10 bases not matched to a gene; V was cut back by 5 bases and J by 9 bases. The CDR3 has 14 residues. This chain's CDR3 is CASSPATGLPEQFF. CDR3 DNA: TGTGCCAGCAGCCCCGCGACAGGGTTGCCTGAGCAGTTCTTC.

The V and J genes are TRBV10-3 and TRBJ2-5, with D perhaps matching TRBD2 (6 bases). V was shortened by 2 bases and J by 2 bases, with 18 bases between the two germline ends. Per germline, CDR1 ENHRY and CDR2 SYGVKD. The CDR3 spans 17 residues. The CDR3 coding sequence is TGTGCCATCAGTGAGGAGGCAGGAGGGATTCGGCAAGAGACCCAGTACTTC. Translated: CAISEEAGGIRQETQYF.